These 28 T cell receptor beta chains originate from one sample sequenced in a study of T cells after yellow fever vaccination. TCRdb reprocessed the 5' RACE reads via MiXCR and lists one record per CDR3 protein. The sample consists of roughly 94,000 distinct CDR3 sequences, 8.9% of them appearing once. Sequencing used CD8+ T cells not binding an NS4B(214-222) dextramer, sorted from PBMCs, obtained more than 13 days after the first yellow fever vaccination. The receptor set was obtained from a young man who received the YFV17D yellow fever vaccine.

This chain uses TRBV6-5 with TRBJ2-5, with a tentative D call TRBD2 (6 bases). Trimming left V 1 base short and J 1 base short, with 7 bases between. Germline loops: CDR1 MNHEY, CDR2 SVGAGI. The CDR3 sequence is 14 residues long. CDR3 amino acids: CASSYLGLQETQYF. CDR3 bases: TGTGCCAGCAGTTACTTGGGACTCCAAGAGACCCAGTACTTC.

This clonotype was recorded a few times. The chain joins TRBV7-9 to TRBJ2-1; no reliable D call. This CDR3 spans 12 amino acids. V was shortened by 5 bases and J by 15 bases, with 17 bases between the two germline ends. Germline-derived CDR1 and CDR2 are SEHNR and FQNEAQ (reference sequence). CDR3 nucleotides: TGTGCCAGCAGCCTAACGGGCATTGGGCTGTTCTTC. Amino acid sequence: CASSLTGIGLFF.

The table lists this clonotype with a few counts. CDR3 amino acids: CASSGGGQAIETQYF. The CDR3 region has the DNA TGTGCCAGCAGTGGAGGTGGACAGGCAATAGAGACCCAGTACTTC. The rearrangement links TRBV25-1 to TRBJ2-5; 7 nucleotides match TRBD1. V trimming: 4 bases; J trimming: 4 bases; junction bases outside the gene matches: 9. The CDR3 length is 15 residues. Germline V CDR1 and CDR2: MGHDK, SYGVNS.

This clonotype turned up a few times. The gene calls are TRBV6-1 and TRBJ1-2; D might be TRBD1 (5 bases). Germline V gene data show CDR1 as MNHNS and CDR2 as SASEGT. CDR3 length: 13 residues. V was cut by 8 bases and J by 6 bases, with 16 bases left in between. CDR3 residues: CASGTQLSHGYTF. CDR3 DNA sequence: TGTGCCAGCGGGACCCAGCTGTCTCATGGCTACACCTTC.

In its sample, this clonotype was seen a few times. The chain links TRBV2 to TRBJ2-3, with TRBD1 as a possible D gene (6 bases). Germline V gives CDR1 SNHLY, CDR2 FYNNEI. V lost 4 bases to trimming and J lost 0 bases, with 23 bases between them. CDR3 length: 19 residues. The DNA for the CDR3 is TGTGCCAGCAGTGTGTCACCCACCCAGGGGTCTTCTAGCACAGATACGCAGTATTTT. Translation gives CASSVSPTQGSSSTDTQYF.

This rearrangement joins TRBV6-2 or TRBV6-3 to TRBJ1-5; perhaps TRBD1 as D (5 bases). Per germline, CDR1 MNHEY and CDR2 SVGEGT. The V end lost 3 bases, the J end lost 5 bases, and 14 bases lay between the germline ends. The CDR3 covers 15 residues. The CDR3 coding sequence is TGTGCCAGCAGTTATGGCAGGGCCTCGCATCAGCCCCAGCATTTT. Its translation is CASSYGRASHQPQHF.

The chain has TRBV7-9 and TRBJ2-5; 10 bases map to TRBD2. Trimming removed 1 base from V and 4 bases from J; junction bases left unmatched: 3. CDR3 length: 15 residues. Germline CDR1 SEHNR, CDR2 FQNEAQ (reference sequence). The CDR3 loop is CASSLVLAGLETQYF. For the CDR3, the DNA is TGTGCCAGCAGCTTAGTACTAGCGGGGTTAGAGACCCAGTACTTC.

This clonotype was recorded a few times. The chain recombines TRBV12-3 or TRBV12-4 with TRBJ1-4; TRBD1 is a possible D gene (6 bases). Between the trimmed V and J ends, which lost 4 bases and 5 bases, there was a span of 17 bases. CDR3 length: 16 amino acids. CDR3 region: CASSSPRTGFNEKLFF. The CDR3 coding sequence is TGTGCCAGCAGTTCCCCCCGAACAGGGTTCAATGAAAAACTGTTTTTT.

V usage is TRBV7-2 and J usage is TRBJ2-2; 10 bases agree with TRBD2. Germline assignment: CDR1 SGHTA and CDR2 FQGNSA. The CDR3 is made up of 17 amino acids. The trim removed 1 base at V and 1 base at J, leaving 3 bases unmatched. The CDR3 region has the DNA TGTGCCAGCAGCTTAGGAGCGGGGGGGCGGAACACCGGGGAGCTGTTTTTT. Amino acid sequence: CASSLGAGGRNTGELFF.

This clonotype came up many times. Here the CDR3 reads CASSLSGGQGDTQYF. CDR3 in DNA: TGTGCCAGCAGCTTATCGGGGGGGCAGGGAGATACGCAGTATTTT. The genes are TRBV5-8 and TRBJ2-3; TRBD2 matches 8 bases. Looked up from germline, CDR1 is SGHTS and CDR2 is YDEGEE. The CDR3 extends over 15 amino acids. V trimming: 2 bases; J trimming: 5 bases; junction bases outside the gene matches: 7.

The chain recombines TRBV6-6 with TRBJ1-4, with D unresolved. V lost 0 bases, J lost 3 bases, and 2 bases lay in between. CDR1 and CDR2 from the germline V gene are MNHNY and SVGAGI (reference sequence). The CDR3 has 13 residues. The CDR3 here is CASSYSPNEKLFF. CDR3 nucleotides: TGTGCCAGCAGTTACTCCCCTAATGAAAAACTGTTTTTT.

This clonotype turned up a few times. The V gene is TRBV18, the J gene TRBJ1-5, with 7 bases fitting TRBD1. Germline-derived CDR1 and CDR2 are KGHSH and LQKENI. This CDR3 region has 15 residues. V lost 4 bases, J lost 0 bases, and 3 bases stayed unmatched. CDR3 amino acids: CASSLGQHSNQPQHF. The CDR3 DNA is TGTGCCAGCTCACTGGGACAGCATAGCAATCAGCCCCAGCATTTT.

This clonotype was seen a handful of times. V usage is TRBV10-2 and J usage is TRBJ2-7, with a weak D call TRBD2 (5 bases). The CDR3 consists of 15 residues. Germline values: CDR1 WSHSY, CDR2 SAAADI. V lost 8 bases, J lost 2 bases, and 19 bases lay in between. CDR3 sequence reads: CASESLPTGTYEQYF. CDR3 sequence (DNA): TGCGCCAGCGAATCACTCCCGACGGGGACCTACGAGCAGTACTTC.

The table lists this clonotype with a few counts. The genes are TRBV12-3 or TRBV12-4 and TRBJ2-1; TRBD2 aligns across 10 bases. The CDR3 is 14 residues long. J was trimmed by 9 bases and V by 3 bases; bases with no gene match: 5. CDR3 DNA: TGTGCCAGCAGTTTCTCTAGCGGGGGAGGTGAGCAGTTCTTC. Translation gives CASSFSSGGGEQFF.

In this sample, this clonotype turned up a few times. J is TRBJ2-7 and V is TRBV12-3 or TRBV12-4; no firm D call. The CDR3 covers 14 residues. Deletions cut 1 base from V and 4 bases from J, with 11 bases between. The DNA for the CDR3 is TGTGCCAGCAGTTTAGGCGTGAGGCCTTACGAGCAGTACGTC. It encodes CASSLGVRPYEQYV.

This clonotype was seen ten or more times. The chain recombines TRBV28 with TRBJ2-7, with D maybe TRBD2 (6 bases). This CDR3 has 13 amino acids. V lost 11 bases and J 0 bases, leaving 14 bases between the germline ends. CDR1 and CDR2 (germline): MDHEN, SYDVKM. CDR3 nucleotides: TGTGCCGCTTGGAGGGACGGCTCCTACGAGCAGTACTTC. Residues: CAAWRDGSYEQYF.

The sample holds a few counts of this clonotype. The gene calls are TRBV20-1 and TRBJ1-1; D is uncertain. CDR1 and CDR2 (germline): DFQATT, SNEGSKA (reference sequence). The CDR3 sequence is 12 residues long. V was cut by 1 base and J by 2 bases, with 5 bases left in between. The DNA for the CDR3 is TGCAGTGCTAGAGCCGCTAACACTGAAGCTTTCTTT. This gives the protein CSARAANTEAFF.

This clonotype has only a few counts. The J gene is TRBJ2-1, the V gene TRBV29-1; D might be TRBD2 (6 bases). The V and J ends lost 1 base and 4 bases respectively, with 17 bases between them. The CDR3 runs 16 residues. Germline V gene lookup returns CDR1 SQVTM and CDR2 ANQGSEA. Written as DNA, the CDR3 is TGCAGCGTTGAAGGCTCGGTAGCGGCAGGGTACAATGAGCAGTTCTTC. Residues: CSVEGSVAAGYNEQFF.

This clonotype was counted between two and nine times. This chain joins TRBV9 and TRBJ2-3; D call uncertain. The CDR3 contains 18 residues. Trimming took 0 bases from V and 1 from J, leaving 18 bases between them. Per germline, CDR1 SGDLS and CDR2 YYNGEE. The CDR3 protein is CASSVGHDMYSGTDTQYF. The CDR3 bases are TGTGCCAGCAGCGTAGGCCATGACATGTACTCCGGCACAGATACGCAGTATTTT.

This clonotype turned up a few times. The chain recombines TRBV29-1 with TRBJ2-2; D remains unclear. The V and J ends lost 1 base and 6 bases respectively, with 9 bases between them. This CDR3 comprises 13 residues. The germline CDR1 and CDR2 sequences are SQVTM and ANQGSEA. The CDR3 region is CSVEGPGSGELFF. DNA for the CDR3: TGCAGCGTTGAAGGTCCTGGCTCCGGGGAGCTGTTTTTT.

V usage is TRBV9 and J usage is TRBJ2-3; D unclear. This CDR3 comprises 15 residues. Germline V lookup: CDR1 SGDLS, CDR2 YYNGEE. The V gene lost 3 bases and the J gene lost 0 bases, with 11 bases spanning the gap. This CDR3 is CASSGAPTSTDTQYF. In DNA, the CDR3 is TGTGCCAGCAGCGGAGCGCCGACGAGCACAGATACGCAGTATTTT.

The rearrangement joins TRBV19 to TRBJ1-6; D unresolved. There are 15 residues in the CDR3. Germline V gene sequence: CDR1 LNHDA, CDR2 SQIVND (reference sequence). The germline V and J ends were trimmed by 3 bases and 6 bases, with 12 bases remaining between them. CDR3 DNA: TGTGCCAGTAGTATCGCTATGGACTTTAATTCACCCCTCCACTTT. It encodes CASSIAMDFNSPLHF.

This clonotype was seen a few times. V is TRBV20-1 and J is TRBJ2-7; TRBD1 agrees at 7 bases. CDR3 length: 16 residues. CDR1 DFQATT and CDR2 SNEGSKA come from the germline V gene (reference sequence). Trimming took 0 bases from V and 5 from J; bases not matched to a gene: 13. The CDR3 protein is CSARDLRQGGYNEQYF. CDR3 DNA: TGCAGTGCTAGAGACTTGAGACAGGGTGGTTATAACGAGCAGTACTTC.

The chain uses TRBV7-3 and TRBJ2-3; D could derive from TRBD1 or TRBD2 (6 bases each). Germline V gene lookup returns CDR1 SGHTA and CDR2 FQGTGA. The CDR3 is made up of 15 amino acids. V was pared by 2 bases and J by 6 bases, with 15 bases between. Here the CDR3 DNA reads TGTGCCAGCAGCTTAGTCCCCGGGGGCTTTGATACGCAGTATTTT. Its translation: CASSLVPGGFDTQYF.

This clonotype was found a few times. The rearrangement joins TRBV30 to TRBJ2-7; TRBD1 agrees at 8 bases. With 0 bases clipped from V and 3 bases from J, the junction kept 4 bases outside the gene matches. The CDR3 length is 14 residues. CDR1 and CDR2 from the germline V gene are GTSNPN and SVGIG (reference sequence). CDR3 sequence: CAWSVLGQDYEQYF. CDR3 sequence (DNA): TGTGCCTGGAGTGTACTGGGACAGGACTACGAGCAGTACTTC.

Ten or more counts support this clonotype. DNA for the CDR3: TGTGCCACCAGCATGGTGATGGAGCTCACCGGGGAGCTGTTTTTT. It encodes CATSMVMELTGELFF. This chain joins TRBV15 and TRBJ2-2; no clear D. V shed 4 bases and J shed 4 bases, with 13 bases lying between them. Germline CDR1 is LNHNV and CDR2 is YYDKDF (reference sequence). CDR3 size: 15 residues.

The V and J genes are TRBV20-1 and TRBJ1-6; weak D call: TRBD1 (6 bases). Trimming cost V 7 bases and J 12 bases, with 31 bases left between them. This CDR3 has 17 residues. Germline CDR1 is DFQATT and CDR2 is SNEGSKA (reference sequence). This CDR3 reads CSVWGWTDRLKRGPLHF. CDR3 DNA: TGCAGTGTCTGGGGTTGGACGGACAGACTAAAGAGGGGACCCCTCCACTTT.

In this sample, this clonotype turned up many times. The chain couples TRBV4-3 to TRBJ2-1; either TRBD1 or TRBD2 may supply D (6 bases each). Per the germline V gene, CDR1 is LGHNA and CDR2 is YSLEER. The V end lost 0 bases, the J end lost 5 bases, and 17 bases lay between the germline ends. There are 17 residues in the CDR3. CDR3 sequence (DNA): TGCGCCAGCAGCCAAGATGGTAGAGGGGGGAGGAACAATGAGCAGTTCTTC. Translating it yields CASSQDGRGGRNNEQFF.